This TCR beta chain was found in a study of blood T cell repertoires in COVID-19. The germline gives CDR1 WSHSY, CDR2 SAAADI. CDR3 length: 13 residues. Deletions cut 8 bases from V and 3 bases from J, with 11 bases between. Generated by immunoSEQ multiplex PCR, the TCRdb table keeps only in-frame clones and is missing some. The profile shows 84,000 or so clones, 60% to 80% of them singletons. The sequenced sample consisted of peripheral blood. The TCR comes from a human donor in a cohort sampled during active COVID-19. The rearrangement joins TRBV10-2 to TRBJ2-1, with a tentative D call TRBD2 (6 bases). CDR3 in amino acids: CASGTPIYNEQFF. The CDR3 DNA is TGCGCCAGCGGGACTCCCATCTACAATGAGCAGTTCTTC.